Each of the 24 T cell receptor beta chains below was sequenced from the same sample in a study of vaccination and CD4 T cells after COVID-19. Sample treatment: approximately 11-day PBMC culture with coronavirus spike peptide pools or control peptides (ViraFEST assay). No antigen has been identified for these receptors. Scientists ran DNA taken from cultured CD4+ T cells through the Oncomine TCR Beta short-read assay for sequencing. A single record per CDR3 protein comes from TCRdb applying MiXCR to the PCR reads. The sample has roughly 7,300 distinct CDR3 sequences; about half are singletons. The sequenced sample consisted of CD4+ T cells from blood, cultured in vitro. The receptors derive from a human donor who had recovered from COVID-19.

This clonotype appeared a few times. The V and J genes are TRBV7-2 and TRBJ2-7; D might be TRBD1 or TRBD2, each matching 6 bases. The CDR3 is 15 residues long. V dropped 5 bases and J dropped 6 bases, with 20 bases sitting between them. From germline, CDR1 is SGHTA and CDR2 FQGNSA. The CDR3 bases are TGTGCCAGCAGCCACGCGTCGGGGGACACGGGCGAGCAGTACTTC. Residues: CASSHASGDTGEQYF.

CDR3 nucleotide sequence: TGCGCCAGCAGCTTGTTCGGCGCTGGGGGGGGCGAGCAGTACTTC. This encodes CASSLFGAGGGEQYF. The chain links TRBV5-1 to TRBJ2-7, with TRBD2 matching over 7 bases. Germline V gene data show CDR1 as SGHRS and CDR2 as YFSETQ. V lost 1 base and J lost 6; bases outside the gene matches: 10. CDR3 length: 15 residues. Drawing the rest from reference TRBV5-1 and TRBJ2-7, the complete variable domain is KAGVTQTPRYLIKTRGQQVTLSCSPISGHRSVSWYQQTPGQGLQFLFEYFSETQRNKGNFPGRFSGRQFSNSRSEMNVSTLELGDSALYLCASSLFGAGGGEQYFGPGTRLTVT.

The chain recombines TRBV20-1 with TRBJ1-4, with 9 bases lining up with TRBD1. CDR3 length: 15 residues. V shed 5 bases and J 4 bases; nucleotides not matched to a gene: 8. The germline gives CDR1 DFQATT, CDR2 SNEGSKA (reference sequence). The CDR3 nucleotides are TGCAGTGCTGGGGGACCGGGACAGGGTAATGAAAAACTGTTTTTT. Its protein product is CSAGGPGQGNEKLFF.

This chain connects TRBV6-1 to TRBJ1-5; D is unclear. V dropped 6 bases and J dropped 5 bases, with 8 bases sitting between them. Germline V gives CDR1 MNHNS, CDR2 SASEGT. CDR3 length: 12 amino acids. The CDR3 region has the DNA TGTGCCAGCAGCGGAAATCATCAGCCCCAGCATTTT. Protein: CASSGNHQPQHF.

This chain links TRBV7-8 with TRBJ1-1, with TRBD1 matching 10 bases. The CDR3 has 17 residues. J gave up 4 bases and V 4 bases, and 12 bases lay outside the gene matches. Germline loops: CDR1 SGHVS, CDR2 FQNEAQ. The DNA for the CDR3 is TGTGCCAGCAGCTACCAACGGACAGGGGGGCGAAGCACTGAAGCTTTCTTT. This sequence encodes CASSYQRTGGRSTEAFF. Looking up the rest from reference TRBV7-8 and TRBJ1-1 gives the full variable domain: GAGVSQSPRYKVAKRGQDVALRCDPISGHVSLFWYQQALGQGPEFLTYFQNEAQLDKSGLPSDRFFAERPEGSVSTLKIQRTQQEDSAVYLCASSYQRTGGRSTEAFFGQGTRLTVV.

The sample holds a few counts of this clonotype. CDR3 coding DNA: TGCGCCAGCAGCTATAAGGGGGGCGAATCTGGTGCTGAGCAGTTCTTC. It codes for CASSYKGGESGAEQFF. V usage is TRBV5-1 and J usage is TRBJ2-1; either TRBD1 or TRBD2 may fit D (6 bases each). Germline V gene data show CDR1 as SGHRS and CDR2 as YFSETQ. This CDR3 is built from 16 residues. V lost 3 bases and J 9 bases, leaving 22 bases between the germline ends.

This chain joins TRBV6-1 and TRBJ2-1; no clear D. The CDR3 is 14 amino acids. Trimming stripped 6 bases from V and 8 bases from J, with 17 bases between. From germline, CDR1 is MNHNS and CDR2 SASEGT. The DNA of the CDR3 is TGTGCCAGCAGGAGCCTGACCGTGCGCGATGAGCAGTTCTTC. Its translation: CASRSLTVRDEQFF.

In DNA, the CDR3 is TGTGCCACCAGCAGAGATTCGAGGGGCACGCTCTATGGCTACACCTTC. Translation: CATSRDSRGTLYGYTF. The chain recombines TRBV15 with TRBJ1-2, with a tentative D call TRBD1 (5 bases). V was clipped by 0 bases and J by 4 bases, with 15 bases between them. There are 16 residues in the CDR3. Germline CDR1 LNHNV, CDR2 YYDKDF (reference sequence).

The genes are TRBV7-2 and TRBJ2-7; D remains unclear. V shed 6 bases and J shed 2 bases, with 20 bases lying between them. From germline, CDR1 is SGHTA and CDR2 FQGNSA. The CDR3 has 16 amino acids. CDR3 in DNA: TGTGCCAGCAGTATACCCCGTGAGACAAACACCTACGAGCAGTACTTC. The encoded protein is CASSIPRETNTYEQYF.

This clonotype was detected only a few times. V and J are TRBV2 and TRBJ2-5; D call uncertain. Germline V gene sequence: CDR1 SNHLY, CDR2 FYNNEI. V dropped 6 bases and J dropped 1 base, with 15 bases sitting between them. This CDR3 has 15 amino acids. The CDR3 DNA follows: TGTGCCAGCAGCGCCGGACGGACCATCCAAGAGACCCAGTACTTC. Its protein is CASSAGRTIQETQYF.

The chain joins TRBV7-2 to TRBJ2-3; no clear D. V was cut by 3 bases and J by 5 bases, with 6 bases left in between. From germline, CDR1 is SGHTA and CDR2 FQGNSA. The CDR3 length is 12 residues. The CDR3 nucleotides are TGTGCCAGCAGCTTCGACCTAGATACGCAGTATTTT. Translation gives CASSFDLDTQYF.

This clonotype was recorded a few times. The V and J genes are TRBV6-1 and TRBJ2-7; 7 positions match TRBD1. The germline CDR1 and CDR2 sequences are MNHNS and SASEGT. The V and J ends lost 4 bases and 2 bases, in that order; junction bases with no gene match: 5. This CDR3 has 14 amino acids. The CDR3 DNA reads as TGTGCCAGCAGTGTGGGACAGTGGACCTACGAGCAGTACTTC. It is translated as CASSVGQWTYEQYF.

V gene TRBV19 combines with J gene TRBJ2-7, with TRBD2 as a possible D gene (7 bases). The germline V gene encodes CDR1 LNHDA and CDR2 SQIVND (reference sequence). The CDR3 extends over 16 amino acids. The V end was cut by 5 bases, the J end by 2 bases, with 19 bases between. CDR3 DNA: TGTGCCAGTAGTGCAAGGGGGAGGGGATCAACCTACGAGCAGTACTTC. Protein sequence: CASSARGRGSTYEQYF.

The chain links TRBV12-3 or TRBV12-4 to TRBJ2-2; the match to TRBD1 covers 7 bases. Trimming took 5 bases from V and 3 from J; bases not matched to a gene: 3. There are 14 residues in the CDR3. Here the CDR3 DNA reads TGTGCCAGCAGTCCGACAGGGTACACCGGGGAGCTGTTTTTT. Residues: CASSPTGYTGELFF.

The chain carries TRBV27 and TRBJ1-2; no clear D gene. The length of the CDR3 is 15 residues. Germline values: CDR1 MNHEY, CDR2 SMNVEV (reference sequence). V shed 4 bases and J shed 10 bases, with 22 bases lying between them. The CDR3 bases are TGTGCCAGCAGTTCTGGACGGATCGCCCCTGTCATCTACACCTTC. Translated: CASSSGRIAPVIYTF.

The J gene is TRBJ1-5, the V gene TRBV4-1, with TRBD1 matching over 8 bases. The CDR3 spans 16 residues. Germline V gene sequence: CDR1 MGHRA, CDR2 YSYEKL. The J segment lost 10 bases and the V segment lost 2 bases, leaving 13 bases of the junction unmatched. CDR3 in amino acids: CASSQSEVRGQRPQHF. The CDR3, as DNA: TGCGCCAGCAGCCAATCGGAGGTCAGGGGGCAGAGACCCCAGCATTTT.

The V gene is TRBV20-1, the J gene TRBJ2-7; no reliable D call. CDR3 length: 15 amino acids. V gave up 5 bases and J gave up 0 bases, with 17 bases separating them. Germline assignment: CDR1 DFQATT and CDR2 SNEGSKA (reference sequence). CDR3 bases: TGCAGTGCTCCGATCGTGGGCAGTTCCTCCTACGAGCAGTACTTC. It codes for CSAPIVGSSSYEQYF.

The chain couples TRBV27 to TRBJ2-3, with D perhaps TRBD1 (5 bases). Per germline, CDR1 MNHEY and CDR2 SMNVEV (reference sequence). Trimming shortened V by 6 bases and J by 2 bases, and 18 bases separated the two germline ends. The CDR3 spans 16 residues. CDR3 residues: CASRSWGGRLTDTQYF. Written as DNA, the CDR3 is TGTGCCAGCAGGTCCTGGGGCGGCAGACTCACAGATACGCAGTATTTT.

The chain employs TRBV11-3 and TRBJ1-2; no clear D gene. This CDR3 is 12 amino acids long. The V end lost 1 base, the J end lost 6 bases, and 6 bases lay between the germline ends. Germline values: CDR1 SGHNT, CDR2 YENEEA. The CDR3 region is CASSLALHGYTF. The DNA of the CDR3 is TGTGCCAGCAGCTTAGCACTTCATGGCTACACCTTC.

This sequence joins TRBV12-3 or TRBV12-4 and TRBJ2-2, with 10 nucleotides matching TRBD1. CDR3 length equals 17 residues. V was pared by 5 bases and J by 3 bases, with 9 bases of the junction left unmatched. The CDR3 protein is CASSLRTGGRDTGELFF. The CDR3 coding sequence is TGTGCCAGCAGTCTCAGGACAGGGGGGAGGGACACCGGGGAGCTGTTTTTT.

DNA of the CDR3: TGTGCCAGCAGTGACACCCCCCCACGTCAGGGGAGCACCGGGGAGCTGTTTTTT. It codes for CASSDTPPRQGSTGELFF. This sequence joins TRBV25-1 and TRBJ2-2; D possibly corresponds to TRBD1 (6 bases). V dropped 3 bases and J dropped 4 bases, with 21 bases sitting between them. The CDR3 covers 18 residues. Looked up from germline, CDR1 is MGHDK and CDR2 is SYGVNS.

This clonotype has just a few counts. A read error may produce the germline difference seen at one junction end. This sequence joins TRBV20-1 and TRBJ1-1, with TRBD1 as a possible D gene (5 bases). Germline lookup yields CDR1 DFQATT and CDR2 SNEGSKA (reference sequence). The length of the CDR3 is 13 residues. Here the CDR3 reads CSAPDRRRGEYTF. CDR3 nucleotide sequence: TGCAGTGCTCCGGACCGGCGTAGAGGGGAGTATACGTTT.

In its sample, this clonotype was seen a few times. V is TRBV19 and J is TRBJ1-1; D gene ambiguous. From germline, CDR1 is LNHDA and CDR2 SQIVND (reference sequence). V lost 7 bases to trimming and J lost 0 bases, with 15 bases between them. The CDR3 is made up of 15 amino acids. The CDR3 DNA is TGTGCCAGTATTGGGCAGAGGAGAGTGAACACTGAAGCTTTCTTT. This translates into CASIGQRRVNTEAFF. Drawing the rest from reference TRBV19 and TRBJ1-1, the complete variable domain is DGGITQSPKYLFRKEGQNVTLSCEQNLNHDAMYWYRQDPGQGLRLIYYSQIVNDFQKGDIAEGYSVSREKKESFPLTVTSAQKNPTAFYLCASIGQRRVNTEAFFGQGTRLTVV.

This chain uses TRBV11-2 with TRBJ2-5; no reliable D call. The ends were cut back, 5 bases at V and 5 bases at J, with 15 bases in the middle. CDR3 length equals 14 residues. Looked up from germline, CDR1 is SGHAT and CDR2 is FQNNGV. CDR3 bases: TGTGCCAGCAGCCCTCTGGGCGGTGGGGAGACCCAGTACTTC. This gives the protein CASSPLGGGETQYF.